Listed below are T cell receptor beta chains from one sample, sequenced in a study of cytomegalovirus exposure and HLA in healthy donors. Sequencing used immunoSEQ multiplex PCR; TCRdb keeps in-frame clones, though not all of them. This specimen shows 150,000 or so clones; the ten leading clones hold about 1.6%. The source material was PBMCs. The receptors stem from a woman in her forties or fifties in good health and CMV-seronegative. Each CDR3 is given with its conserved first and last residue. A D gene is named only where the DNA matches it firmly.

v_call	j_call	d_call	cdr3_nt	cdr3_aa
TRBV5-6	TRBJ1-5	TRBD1	TGTGCCAGCAGCTTGGGGACAGGGGGGTGGCAGCCCCAGCATTTT	CASSLGTGGWQPQHF
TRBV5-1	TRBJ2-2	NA	TGCGCCAGCAGCTTCGGAGCGGCAAACACCGGGGAGCTGTTTTTT	CASSFGAANTGELFF
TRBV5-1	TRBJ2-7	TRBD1	TGCGCCAGCAGCACCGGACAGGGGGCGGGGGACGAGCAGTACTTC	CASSTGQGAGDEQYF
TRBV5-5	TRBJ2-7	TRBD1	TGTGCCAGCAGCCCGGCGTCGACAGGGTCAGTAAGCGAGCAGTACTTC	CASSPASTGSVSEQYF
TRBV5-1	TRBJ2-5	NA	TGCGCCAGCAGCGTCGGGTCCGGACAGACTTCGACCCAGTACTTC	CASSVGSGQTSTQYF
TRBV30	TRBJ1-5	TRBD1	TGTGCCTGGAAGGGACAGGGGGCCGAGTTTCAGCCCCAGCATTTT	CAWKGQGAEFQPQHF
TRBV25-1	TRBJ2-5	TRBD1	TGTGCCAGCAGTGAATATAGGGGGCCCGGGGAGACCCAGTACTTC	CASSEYRGPGETQYF
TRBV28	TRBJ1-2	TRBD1	TGTGCCAGCAGTACCAGGGGGCCCGACAACTATGGCTACACCTTC	CASSTRGPDNYGYTF
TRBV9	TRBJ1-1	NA	TGTGCCAGCAGCTCCCTCACAGGGCCAGGTAGCACTGAAGCTTTCTTT	CASSSLTGPGSTEAFF
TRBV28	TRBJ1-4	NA	TGTGCCAGCAGCGCAACTGGGCAGGCAACTAATGAAAAACTGTTTTTT	CASSATGQATNEKLFF
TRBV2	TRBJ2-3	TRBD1	TGTGCCAGGGGACAGGGGGGCACAGATACGCAGTATTTT	CARGQGGTDTQYF
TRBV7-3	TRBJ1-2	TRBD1	TGTGCCAGCAGCTTATTGGGACAGGGGGTCTATGGCTACACCTTC	CASSLLGQGVYGYTF
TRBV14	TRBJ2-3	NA	TGTGCCAGCAGCCAAGGCCAAGCTAGCACAGATACGCAGTATTTT	CASSQGQASTDTQYF
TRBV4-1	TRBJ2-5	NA	TGCGCCAGCAGCCAAGACAGGGTGGGAGAGACCCAGTACTTC	CASSQDRVGETQYF
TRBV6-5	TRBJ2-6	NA	TGTGCCAGCAGCCTCTCTGGGGCCAACGTCCTGACTTTC	CASSLSGANVLTF
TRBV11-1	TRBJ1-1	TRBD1	TGTGCCAGCACCCTAACCGGACAGGGGCGTGAAGCTTTCTTT	CASTLTGQGREAFF
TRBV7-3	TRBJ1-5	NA	TGTGCCAGCAGCTTGATCGTCCAGGTTGGGTTT	CASSLIVQVGF
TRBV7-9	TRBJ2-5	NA	TGTGCCAGCAGCTTATCGACTACCACGGTGAGGGAGACCCAGTACTTC	CASSLSTTTVRETQYF
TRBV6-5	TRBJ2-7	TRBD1	TGTGCCAGCAGCCCTGACAGGGTTGTGAACGAGCAGTACTTC	CASSPDRVVNEQYF
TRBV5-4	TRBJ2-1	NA	TGTGCCAGCAAGAGGGGGAATGTAATCAATGAGCAGTTCTTC	CASKRGNVINEQFF
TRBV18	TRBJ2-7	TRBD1	TGTGCCAGCTCACCCGGGACAGGGAGCTCCTACGAGCAGTACTTC	CASSPGTGSSYEQYF
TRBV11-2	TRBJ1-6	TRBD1	TGTGCCAGCAGTCCCGGGACAGCCGATAATTCACCCCTCCACTTT	CASSPGTADNSPLHF
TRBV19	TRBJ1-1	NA	TGTGCCAGTGGATGGACAACTGAAGCTTTCTTT	CASGWTTEAFF
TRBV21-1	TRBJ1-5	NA	TGTGCCAGCAGCACTCCCGGGACAGGAGAGAGCAATCAGCCCCAGCATTTT	CASSTPGTGESNQPQHF
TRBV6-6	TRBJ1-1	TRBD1	TGTGCCAGCAGTAAGGGGGCGCAGGGGACTGAAGCTTTCTTT	CASSKGAQGTEAFF
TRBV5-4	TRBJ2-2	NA	TGTGCCAGCAGCTTAGGGGGACCTAATAACGCGAACACCGGGGAGCTGTTTTTT	CASSLGGPNNANTGELFF
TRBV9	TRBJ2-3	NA	TGTGCCAGCAGCGGCGGCCCAGGGAGCACAGATACGCAGTATTTT	CASSGGPGSTDTQYF
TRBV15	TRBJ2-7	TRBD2	TGTGCCACCAGCATAACGTGGCTAGCGGGGGGGAGTGAGCAGTACTTC	CATSITWLAGGSEQYF
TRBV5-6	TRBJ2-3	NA	TGTGCCAGCAGCTTTGAGTGGGGGCCTGGCACAGATACGCAGTATTTT	CASSFEWGPGTDTQYF
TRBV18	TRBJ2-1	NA	TGTGCCAGCTCACCTCCTGGGGGGAGCCACAATGAGCAGTTCTTC	CASSPPGGSHNEQFF
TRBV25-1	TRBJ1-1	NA	TGTGCCAGCAGTGAGGGGGCTAGGAACACTGAAGCTTTCTTT	CASSEGARNTEAFF
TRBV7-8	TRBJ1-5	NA	TGTGCCAGCAGCTTAGGGGGGCGGACTCAGCCCCAGCATTTT	CASSLGGRTQPQHF
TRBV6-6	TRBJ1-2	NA	TGTGCCAGCAGTTACTCCGGACAGTTCTTCGACTATGGCTACACCTTC	CASSYSGQFFDYGYTF
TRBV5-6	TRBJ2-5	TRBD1	TGTGCCAGCAGCTTTGGGACAGGGGTTCAAGAGACCCAGTACTTC	CASSFGTGVQETQYF
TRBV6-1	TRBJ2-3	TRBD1	TGTGCCAGCCGGGGACAGAGCACAGATACGCAGTATTTT	CASRGQSTDTQYF
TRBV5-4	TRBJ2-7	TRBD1	TGTGCCAGCAGCTTATACAGGGGTTACGAGCAGTACTTC	CASSLYRGYEQYF
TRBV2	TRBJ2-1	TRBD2	TGTGCCAGCAGGGGGACTAGCGGGCGCCAAAGCTCCTACAATGAGCAGTTCTTC	CASRGTSGRQSSYNEQFF
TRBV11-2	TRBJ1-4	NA	TGTGCCAGCAGCTTAGTCGATGAAAAACTGTTTTTT	CASSLVDEKLFF
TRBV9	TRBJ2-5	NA	TGTGCCAGCAGCGAGGAGCTAGGGAGTCCCCAAGAGACCCAGTACTTC	CASSEELGSPQETQYF
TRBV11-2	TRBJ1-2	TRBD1	TGTGCCAGCAGCTTCCGACAGGGCAGTGGCTACACCTTC	CASSFRQGSGYTF
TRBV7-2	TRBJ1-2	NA	TGTGCCAGCAGCTTAGCGGAGGGGACCGGGGGTGGCTACACCTTC	CASSLAEGTGGGYTF
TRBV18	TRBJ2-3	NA	TGTGCCAGCTCACCAGCGGAGGGGGCCCATACGCAGTATTTT	CASSPAEGAHTQYF
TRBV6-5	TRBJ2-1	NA	TGTGCCACCTCTCTTCAAACCAGGACAAATGAGCAGTTCTTC	CATSLQTRTNEQFF
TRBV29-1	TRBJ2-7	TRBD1	TGCAGCGCCCGGACAGGGGCCTACGAGCAGTACTTC	CSARTGAYEQYF
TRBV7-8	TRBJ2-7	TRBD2	TGTGCCAGCAGCCCCCGAACTAGCGGGGCGGCCTACGAGCAGTACTTC	CASSPRTSGAAYEQYF
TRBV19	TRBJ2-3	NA	TGTGCCAGTAGTATCCCCCGGGGACTTAGCACAGATACGCAGTATTTT	CASSIPRGLSTDTQYF
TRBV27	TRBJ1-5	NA	TGTGCCAGCAGTCAGCGCCTGAATAGCAATCAGCCCCAGCATTTT	CASSQRLNSNQPQHF
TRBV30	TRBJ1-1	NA	TGTGCCTGGAGTATGGGAAGGGGCACTGAAGCTTTCTTT	CAWSMGRGTEAFF
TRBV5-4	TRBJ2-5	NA	TGTGCCAGCAGCTTGGCGGGGGTCTCCCAAGAGACCCAGTACTTC	CASSLAGVSQETQYF
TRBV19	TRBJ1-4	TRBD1	TGTGCCAGCCAGGGGGCAGGGGATGAAAAACTGTTTTTT	CASQGAGDEKLFF
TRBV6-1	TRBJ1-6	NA	TGTGCCAGCAGTGAAGCCGAGTCGGGGAGGGCGTCACCCCTCCACTTT	CASSEAESGRASPLHF
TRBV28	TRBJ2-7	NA	TGTGCCAGCAGGGGTAGGGGGTCGGTTGTCTACGAGCAGTACTTC	CASRGRGSVVYEQYF
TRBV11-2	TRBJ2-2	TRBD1	TGTGCCAGCCAATGGGACAGGGTAGAAACCGGGGAGCTGTTTTTT	CASQWDRVETGELFF
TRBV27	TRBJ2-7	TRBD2	TGTGCCAGCAGTTTATCCGGGACTAGCGTATACGAGCAGTACTTC	CASSLSGTSVYEQYF
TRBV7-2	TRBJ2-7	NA	TGTGCCAGCAGCTTAGCGGAAGCGAGTGCCTACGAGCAGTACTTC	CASSLAEASAYEQYF